The next 9 T cell receptor beta chains were all read from a single sample in a study of T cells in Graves' hyperthyroidism and ophthalmopathy. The source material, RNA transcripts, was used to amplify TCR beta CDR3 regions. Primed by the HTBI set, a first-round RT-PCR was run on the TCR CDR3. MiXCR, applied by TCRdb to the multiplex PCR reads, yields one record per CDR3 protein. The sample shows about 500,000 distinct CDR3 sequences, around 15% of them seen only once. The sequenced sample was blood. Source of these receptors: a young woman with Graves' hyperthyroidism.

This clonotype was detected many times. The V and J genes are TRBV5-1 and TRBJ1-2; 7 nucleotides match TRBD1. The CDR3 contains 15 residues. Trimming removed 0 bases from V and 4 bases from J; junction bases left unmatched: 6. Per germline, CDR1 SGHRS and CDR2 YFSETQ. The CDR3 sequence is CASSLATGPGYGYTF. The CDR3 nucleotides are TGCGCCAGCAGCTTGGCGACAGGGCCTGGCTATGGCTACACCTTC. Drawing the rest from reference TRBV5-1 and TRBJ1-2, the complete variable domain is KAGVTQTPRYLIKTRGQQVTLSCSPISGHRSVSWYQQTPGQGLQFLFEYFSETQRNKGNFPGRFSGRQFSNSRSEMNVSTLELGDSALYLCASSLATGPGYGYTFGSGTRLTVV.

The chain combines TRBV28 with TRBJ2-5; tentatively, D is TRBD2 (5 bases). This CDR3 has 10 amino acids. Germline V CDR1 and CDR2: MDHEN, SYDVKM. The V end lost 8 bases, the J end lost 10 bases, and 11 bases lay between the germline ends. CDR3: CASSIRDQYF. The CDR3 DNA sequence: TGTGCCAGCTCCATCCGGGACCAGTACTTC.

This clonotype occurred many times. The chain combines TRBV4-2 with TRBJ1-4, with 12 positions matching TRBD1. CDR1 and CDR2 (germline): LGHNA, YNFKEQ. Trimming cost V 5 bases and J 5 bases; bases outside gene matches: 9. The length of the CDR3 is 17 residues. Here the CDR3 reads CASSSPGQGAGNEKLFF. The CDR3, as DNA: TGTGCCAGCAGCTCCCCGGGACAGGGGGCGGGGAATGAAAAACTGTTTTTT.

This clonotype was found many times. The chain carries TRBV5-1 and TRBJ1-5, with TRBD1 matching over 9 bases. The CDR3 is 14 amino acids. CDR1 is SGHRS and CDR2 is YFSETQ in the germline V gene. With V trimmed by 2 bases and J by 6 bases, 3 bases remained unmatched. The DNA for the CDR3 is TGCGCCAGCAGCTTAGGGACAGGGTCTCAGCCCCAGCATTTT. Protein: CASSLGTGSQPQHF.

This clonotype was seen many times. The V gene is TRBV12-3 or TRBV12-4, the J gene TRBJ2-7, with TRBD1 as a possible D gene (5 bases). Between the trimmed V and J ends, which lost 5 bases and 6 bases, there was a span of 14 bases. The CDR3 is 13 residues long. The CDR3, as DNA: TGTGCCAGCAGTGAACAGGTTCTTAGCGAGCAGTACGTC. Residues: CASSEQVLSEQYV.

This clonotype was seen repeatedly, ten times or more. This chain links TRBV12-3 or TRBV12-4 with TRBJ2-3, with unresolved D. V lost 7 bases and J lost 3, with 14 bases in between. The CDR3 loop spans 14 amino acids. Here the CDR3 DNA reads TGTGCCAGCATCATCGGGCTGGGGACAGATACGCAGTATTTT. Translated: CASIIGLGTDTQYF.

This clonotype was seen at least ten times. The rearrangement joins TRBV6-1 to TRBJ2-3, with 8 bases identical to TRBD1. The CDR3 extends over 14 amino acids. The germline V gene encodes CDR1 MNHNS and CDR2 SASEGT. After removal of 7 bases from V and 3 bases from J, the junction contained 6 bases not matched to a gene. The DNA for the CDR3 is TGTGCCAGCACCCCGGGACAGGATACAGATACGCAGTATTTT. Translation: CASTPGQDTDTQYF.

The chain joins TRBV5-1 to TRBJ1-2; perhaps TRBD1 as D (6 bases). This CDR3 is 17 amino acids long. Trimming stripped 5 bases from V and 3 bases from J, with 23 bases between. Germline-derived CDR1 and CDR2 are SGHRS and YFSETQ. The CDR3 here is CASRQAMGLRGYYGYTF. The CDR3 coding sequence is TGCGCCAGCAGACAAGCGATGGGGCTTAGGGGGTACTATGGCTACACCTTC.

This clonotype was seen many times. V gene TRBV18 combines with J gene TRBJ2-4; 10 bases agree with TRBD1. After removal of 2 bases from V and 5 bases from J, the junction contained 0 bases not matched to a gene. This CDR3 has 14 residues. Per germline, CDR1 KGHSH and CDR2 LQKENI. CDR3 DNA: TGTGCCAGCTCACCAGGGACAGGGGAAAACATTCAGTACTTC. Its translation: CASSPGTGENIQYF.